This TCR beta chain was profiled in a study of T cell responses to AZD1222 COVID-19 vaccine listed by TCRdb under 2021. Background on the whole study: A total of 233 trial participants underwent TCR sequencing, of whom some 200 had received two doses of AZD1222 and approximately 26 had received two doses of the MenACWY control vaccine. Enrollment into the trials was organized by age into subgroups of 18-55, 56-69 and 70-plus years, and those subgroups contained 148, 28 and 57 TCR-sequenced participants, respectively.

Here is what the overall study found, with its caveats: The 56-69-year group was small, and its depth increase did not reach significance, likely because of low power. Conclusions about previously exposed vaccinees are limited because only six or seven AZD1222 recipients were SARS-CoV-2 seropositive at baseline. CD4 TCRs associated with the vaccine covered the entire spike protein, and the dominant responses were in regions 160-218 and 743-854. Because no day 14 peak-response samples were available, the repertoires could be characterized only after the peak T cell response. After two AZD1222 doses, spike-specific TCR breadth and depth were significantly higher than at day 0 and than in MenACWY recipients. Most participants were white British and females outnumbered males, and the authors suggested that clonal diversity may have been underestimated. Epitopes outside the regions mutated in the B.1.351 and B.1.1.7 variants were reportedly recognized by nearly half of the unique spike-specific TCRs.

A few counts support this clone. Its antigen is not yet known. No base qualities exist here, and no much larger clone lies one base off it. The germline V gene encodes CDR1 MNHEY and CDR2 SVGEGT. Deletion took 5 bases off V and 3 bases off J, with a span of 13 bases between the germline ends. CDR3 length: 14 amino acids, cysteine to phenylalanine. Only the CDR3 part of the read is kept: 42 bases, read in frame from the first base. The CDR3 regions of human TCRbeta chains were analyzed by immunosequencing. The authors processed their data as follows. TCRs in the repertoires were matched against a reference library of SARS-CoV-2-specific TCRs that had been generated with the MIRA antigen-specificity platform. Breadth meant the fraction of unique TCRs that were SARS-CoV-2-associated, whereas depth meant the fraction of total T cells that were SARS-CoV-2-associated. Each spike-specific TCR was assigned to its reactive spike region and to a CD4 or CD8 class using the MIRA data. Log10-transformed breadth and depth values were compared by one-way ANOVA with Sidak's multiple comparisons tests. The table comes from immuneACCESS by way of TCRdb, which keeps in-frame sequences with V and J called. Part of the clones is missing from these tables; in studies checked, under half for an unresolved V gene and the rest for unknown reasons. V and J calls and clone size are given by that table; D and trimming were obtained from the DNA. This sample gives 130,000 to 150,000 clones in total; 88% of them show up just once. The biggest ten clones account for 5% to 5.5% of the sample.

This specimen's time point label, per the study, means: about 28 days (+/-7) after the second vaccine dose. The sample's treatment or condition label, in plain terms: meningococcal conjugate vaccine given as trial control. The vaccinee samples were drawn from two UK trials, COV001 and COV002, one of which was a single-blind randomized controlled phase 2/3 trial testing AZD1222 (ChAdOx1 nCoV-19) in healthy adults. For TCRbeta chain sequencing, PBMC samples were collected from trial participants at day 0 and at day 28 after the second dose. The chain employs TRBV6-2 or TRBV6-3 and TRBJ1-2, with TRBD1 tentatively as D gene (5 bases match). The sequenced sample was peripheral blood, obtained 28 days after the second dose of the MenACWY control vaccine. The TCR comes from an adult who received the MenACWY meningococcal vaccine as a control. Read as DNA, the sequence is TGTGCCAGCAGTGATCCTCAGGGTTACTATGGCTACACCTTC. Its amino acids are CASSDPQGYYGYTF.